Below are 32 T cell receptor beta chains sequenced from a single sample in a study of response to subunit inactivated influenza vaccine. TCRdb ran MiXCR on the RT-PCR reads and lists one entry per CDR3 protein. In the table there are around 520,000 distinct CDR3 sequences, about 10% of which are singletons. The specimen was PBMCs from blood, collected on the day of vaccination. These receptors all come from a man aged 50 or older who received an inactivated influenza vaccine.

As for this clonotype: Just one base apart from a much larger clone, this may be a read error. The CDR3 nucleotides read TGCAGTGCTCAAAGCAGGAGGGGTGAGCAGTTCTTC. It yields the protein CSAQSRRGEQFF. V usage is TRBV20-1 and J usage is TRBJ2-1; TRBD2 is a possible D gene (6 bases). This CDR3 comprises 12 residues. Germline CDR1 is DFQATT and CDR2 is SNEGSKA (reference sequence). The germline V and J ends were trimmed by 5 bases and 9 bases, with 14 bases remaining between them.

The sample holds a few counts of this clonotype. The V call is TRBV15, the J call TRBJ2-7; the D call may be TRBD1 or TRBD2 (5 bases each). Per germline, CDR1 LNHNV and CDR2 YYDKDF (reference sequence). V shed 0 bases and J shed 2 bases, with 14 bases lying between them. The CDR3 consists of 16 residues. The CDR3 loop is CATSRDLVRGPYEQYF. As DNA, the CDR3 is TGTGCCACCAGCAGAGATTTGGTACGGGGCCCCTACGAGCAGTACTTC. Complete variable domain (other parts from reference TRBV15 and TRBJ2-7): DAMVIQNPRYQVTQFGKPVTLSCSQTLNHNVMYWYQQKSSQAPKLLFHYYDKDFNNEADTPDNFQSRRPNTSFCFLDIRSPGLGDTAMYLCATSRDLVRGPYEQYFGPGTRLTVT.

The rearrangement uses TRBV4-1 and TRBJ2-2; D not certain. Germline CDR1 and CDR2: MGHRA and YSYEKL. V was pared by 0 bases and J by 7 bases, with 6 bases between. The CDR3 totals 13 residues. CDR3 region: CASSQDNGGELFF. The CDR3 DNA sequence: TGCGCCAGCAGCCAAGATAACGGCGGGGAGCTGTTTTTT.

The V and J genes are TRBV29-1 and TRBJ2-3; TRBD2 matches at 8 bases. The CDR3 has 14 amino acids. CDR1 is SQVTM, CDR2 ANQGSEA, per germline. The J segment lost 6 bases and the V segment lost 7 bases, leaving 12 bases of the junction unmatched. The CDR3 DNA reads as TGCAGCGCCGGGGGGGCTAGCGCGGGGGATACGCAGTATTTT. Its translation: CSAGGASAGDTQYF.

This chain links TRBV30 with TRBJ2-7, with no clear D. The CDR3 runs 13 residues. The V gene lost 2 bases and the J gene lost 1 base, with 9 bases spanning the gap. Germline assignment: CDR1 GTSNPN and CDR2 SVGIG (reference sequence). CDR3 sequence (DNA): TGTGCCTGGAGTTCGGGCAGTTCCTACGAGCAGTACTTC. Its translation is CAWSSGSSYEQYF.

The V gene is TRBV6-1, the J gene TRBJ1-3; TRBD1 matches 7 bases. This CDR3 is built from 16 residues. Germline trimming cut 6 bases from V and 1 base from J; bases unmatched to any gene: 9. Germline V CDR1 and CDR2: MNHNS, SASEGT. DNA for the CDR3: TGTGCCAGCAGCCCTACAGGGGCGGGATCTGGAAACACCATATATTTT. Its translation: CASSPTGAGSGNTIYF.

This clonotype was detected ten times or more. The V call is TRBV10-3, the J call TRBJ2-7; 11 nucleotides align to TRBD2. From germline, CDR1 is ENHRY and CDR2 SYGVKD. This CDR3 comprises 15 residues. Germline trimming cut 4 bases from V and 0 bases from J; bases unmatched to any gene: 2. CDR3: CAISGTSGSSYEQYF. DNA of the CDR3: TGTGCCATCAGTGGCACTAGCGGGAGCTCCTACGAGCAGTACTTC.

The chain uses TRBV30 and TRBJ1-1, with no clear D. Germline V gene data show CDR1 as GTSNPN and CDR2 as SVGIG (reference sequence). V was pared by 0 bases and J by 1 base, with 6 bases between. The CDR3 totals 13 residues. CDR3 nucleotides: TGTGCCTGGAGTGTAACGTGGAACACTGAAGCTTTCTTT. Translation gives CAWSVTWNTEAFF.

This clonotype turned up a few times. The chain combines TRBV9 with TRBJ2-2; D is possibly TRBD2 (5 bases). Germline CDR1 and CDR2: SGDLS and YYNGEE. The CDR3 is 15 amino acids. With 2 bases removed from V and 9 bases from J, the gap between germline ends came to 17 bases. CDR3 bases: TGTGCCAGCAGCGTTCACCCGGACTTCTCTCGGGAGCTGTTTTTT. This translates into CASSVHPDFSRELFF.

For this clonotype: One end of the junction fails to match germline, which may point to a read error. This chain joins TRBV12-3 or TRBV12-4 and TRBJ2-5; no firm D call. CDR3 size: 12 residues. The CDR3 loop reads CASSSGEVPVSF. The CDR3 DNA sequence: TGTGCCAGCAGTTCTGGCGAGGTCCCGGTTTCTTTC.

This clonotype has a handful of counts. CDR3 region: CATSSLWTETIQETQYF. CDR3 nucleotide sequence: TGTGCCACCAGCAGCTTGTGGACAGAGACCATCCAAGAGACCCAGTACTTC. This chain connects TRBV15 to TRBJ2-5, with D maybe TRBD1 (6 bases). The CDR3 runs to 17 residues. Germline V gene sequence: CDR1 LNHNV, CDR2 YYDKDF (reference sequence). Trimming shortened V by 3 bases and J by 1 base, and 18 bases separated the two germline ends. Supplemented by reference TRBV15 and TRBJ2-5, the full variable domain reads DAMVIQNPRYQVTQFGKPVTLSCSQTLNHNVMYWYQQKSSQAPKLLFHYYDKDFNNEADTPDNFQSRRPNTSFCFLDIRSPGLGDTAMYLCATSSLWTETIQETQYFGPGTRLLVL.

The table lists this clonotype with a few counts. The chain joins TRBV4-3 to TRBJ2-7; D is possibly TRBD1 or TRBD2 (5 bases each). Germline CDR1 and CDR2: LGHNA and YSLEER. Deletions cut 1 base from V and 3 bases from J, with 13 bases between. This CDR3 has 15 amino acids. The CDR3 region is CASSQGLWGSYEQYF. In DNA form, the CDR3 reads TGCGCCAGCAGCCAAGGACTATGGGGGAGCTACGAGCAGTACTTC.

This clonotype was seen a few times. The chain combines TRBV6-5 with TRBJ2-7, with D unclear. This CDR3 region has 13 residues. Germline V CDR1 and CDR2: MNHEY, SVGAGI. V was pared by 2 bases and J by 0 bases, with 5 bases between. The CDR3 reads CASSYGYSYEQYF. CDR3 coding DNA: TGTGCCAGCAGTTACGGATACTCCTACGAGCAGTACTTC.

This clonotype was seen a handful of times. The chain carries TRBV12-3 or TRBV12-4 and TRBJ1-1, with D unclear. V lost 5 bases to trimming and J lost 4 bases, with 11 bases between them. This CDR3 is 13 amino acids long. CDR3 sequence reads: CASSPQPGTEAFF. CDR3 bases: TGTGCCAGCAGTCCCCAGCCGGGCACTGAAGCTTTCTTT.

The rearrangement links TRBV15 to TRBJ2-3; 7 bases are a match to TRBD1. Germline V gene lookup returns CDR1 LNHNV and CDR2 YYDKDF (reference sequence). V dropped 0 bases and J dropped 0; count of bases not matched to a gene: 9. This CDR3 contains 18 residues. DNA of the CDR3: TGTGCCACCAGCAGAGATTTCGGACAGGCCTCTAGCACAGATACGCAGTATTTT. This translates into CATSRDFGQASSTDTQYF.

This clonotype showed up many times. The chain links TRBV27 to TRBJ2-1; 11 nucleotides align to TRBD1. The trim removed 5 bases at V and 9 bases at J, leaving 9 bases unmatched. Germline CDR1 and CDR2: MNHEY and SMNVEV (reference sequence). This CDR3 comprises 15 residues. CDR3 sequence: CASSLWGQGGGEQFF. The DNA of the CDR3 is TGTGCCAGCAGTCTCTGGGGACAGGGGGGCGGTGAGCAGTTCTTC.

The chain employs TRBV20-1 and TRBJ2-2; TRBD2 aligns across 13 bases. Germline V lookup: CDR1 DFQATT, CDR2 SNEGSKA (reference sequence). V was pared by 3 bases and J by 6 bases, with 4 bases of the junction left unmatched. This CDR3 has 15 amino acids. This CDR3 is CSARELAGGPGELFF. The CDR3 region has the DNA TGCAGTGCTAGGGAACTAGCGGGAGGGCCCGGGGAGCTGTTTTTT.

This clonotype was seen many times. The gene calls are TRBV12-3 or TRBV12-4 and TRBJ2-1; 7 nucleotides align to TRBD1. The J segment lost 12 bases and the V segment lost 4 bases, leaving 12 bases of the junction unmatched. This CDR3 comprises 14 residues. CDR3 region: CASSSQTGLVGQFF. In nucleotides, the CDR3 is TGTGCCAGCAGTTCACAGACAGGGTTAGTCGGGCAGTTCTTC.

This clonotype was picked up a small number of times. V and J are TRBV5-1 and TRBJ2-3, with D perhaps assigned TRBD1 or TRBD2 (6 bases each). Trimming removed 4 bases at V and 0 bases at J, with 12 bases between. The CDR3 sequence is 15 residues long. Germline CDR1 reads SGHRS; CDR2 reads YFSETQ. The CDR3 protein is CASSAGHLSTDTQYF. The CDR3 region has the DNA TGCGCCAGCAGCGCGGGACACCTTAGCACAGATACGCAGTATTTT.

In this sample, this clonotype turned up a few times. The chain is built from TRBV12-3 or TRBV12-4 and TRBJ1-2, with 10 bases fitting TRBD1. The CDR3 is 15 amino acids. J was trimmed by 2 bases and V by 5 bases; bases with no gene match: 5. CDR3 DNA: TGTGCCAGCAGTCCCGGACAGGGGGGGAACTATGGCTACACCTTC. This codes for CASSPGQGGNYGYTF.

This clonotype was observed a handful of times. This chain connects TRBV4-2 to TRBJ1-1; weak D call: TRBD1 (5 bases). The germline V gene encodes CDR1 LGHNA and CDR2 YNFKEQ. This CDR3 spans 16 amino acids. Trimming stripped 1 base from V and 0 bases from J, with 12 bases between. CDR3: CASSQGIDRVNTEAFF. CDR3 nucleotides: TGTGCCAGCAGCCAAGGGATAGACAGAGTGAACACTGAAGCTTTCTTT.

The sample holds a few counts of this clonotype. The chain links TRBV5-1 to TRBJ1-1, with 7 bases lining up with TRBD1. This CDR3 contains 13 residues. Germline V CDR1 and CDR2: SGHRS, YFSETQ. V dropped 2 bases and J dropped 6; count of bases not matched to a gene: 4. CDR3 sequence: CASSFQGGAEAFF. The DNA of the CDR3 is TGCGCCAGCAGCTTCCAGGGGGGGGCTGAAGCTTTCTTT.

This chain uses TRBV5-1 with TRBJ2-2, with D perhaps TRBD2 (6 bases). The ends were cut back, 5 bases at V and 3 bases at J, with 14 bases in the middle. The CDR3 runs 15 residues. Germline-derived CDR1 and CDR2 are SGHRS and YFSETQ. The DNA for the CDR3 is TGCGCCAGCAGACCAGCCGGGACTGACACCGGGGAGCTGTTTTTT. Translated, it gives CASRPAGTDTGELFF. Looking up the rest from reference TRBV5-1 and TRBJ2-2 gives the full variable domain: KAGVTQTPRYLIKTRGQQVTLSCSPISGHRSVSWYQQTPGQGLQFLFEYFSETQRNKGNFPGRFSGRQFSNSRSEMNVSTLELGDSALYLCASRPAGTDTGELFFGEGSRLTVL.

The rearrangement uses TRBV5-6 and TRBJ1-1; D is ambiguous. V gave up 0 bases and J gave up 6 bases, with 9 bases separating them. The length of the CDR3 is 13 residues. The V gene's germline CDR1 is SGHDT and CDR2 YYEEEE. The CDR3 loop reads CASSLGSGSEAFF. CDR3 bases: TGTGCCAGCAGCTTGGGTTCGGGATCTGAAGCTTTCTTT.

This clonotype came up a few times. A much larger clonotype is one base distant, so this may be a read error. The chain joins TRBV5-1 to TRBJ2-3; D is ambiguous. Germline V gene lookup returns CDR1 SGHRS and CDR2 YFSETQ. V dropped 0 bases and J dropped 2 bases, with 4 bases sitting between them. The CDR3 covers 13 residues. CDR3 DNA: TGCGCCAGCAGCTTGGCGGCCACAGATACGCAGTATTTT. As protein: CASSLAATDTQYF.

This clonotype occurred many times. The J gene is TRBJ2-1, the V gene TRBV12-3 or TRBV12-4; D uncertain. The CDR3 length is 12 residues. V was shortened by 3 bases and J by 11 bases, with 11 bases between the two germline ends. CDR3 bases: TGTGCCAGCAGTTTGGTCGGCATCCAGCAGTTCTTC. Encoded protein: CASSLVGIQQFF.

The CDR3 loop is CASATQSMNTEAFF. For the CDR3, the DNA is TGTGCCAGCGCCACACAGAGTATGAACACTGAAGCTTTCTTT. V usage is TRBV7-9 and J usage is TRBJ1-1; no clear D. V lost 8 bases and J lost 0, with 13 bases in between. CDR1 and CDR2 from the germline V gene are SEHNR and FQNEAQ (reference sequence). The length of the CDR3 is 14 residues.

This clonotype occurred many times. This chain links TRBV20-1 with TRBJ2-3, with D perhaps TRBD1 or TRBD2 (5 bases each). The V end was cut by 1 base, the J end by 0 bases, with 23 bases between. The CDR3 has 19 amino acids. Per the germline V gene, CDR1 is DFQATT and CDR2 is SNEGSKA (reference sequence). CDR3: CSARATIPIDGGSTDTQYF. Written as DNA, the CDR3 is TGCAGTGCTAGAGCCACAATCCCCATCGATGGGGGTAGCACAGATACGCAGTATTTT.

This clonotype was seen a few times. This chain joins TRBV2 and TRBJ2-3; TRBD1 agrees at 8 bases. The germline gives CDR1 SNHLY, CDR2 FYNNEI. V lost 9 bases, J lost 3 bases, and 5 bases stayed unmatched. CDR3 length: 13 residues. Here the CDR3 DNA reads TGTGCCAGAGGCAGGGGGCGAACAGATACGCAGTATTTT. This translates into CARGRGRTDTQYF.

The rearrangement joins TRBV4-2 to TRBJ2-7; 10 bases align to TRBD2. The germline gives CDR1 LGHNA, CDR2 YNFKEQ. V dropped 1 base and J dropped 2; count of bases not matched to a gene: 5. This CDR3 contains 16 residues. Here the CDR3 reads CASSQVPAGGPYEQYF. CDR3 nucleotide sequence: TGTGCCAGCAGCCAAGTGCCAGCGGGAGGGCCCTACGAGCAGTACTTC.

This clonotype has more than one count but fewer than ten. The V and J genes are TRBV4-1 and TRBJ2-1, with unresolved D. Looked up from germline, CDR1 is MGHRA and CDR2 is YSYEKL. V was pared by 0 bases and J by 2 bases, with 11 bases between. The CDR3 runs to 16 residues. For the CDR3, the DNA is TGCGCCAGCAGCCAAGATGAGTGGCCGGCCTACAATGAGCAGTTCTTC. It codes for CASSQDEWPAYNEQFF.

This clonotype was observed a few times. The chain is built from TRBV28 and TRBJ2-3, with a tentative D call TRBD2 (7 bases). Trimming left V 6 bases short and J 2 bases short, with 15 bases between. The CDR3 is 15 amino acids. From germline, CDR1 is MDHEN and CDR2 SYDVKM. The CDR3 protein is CASRPGGRDTDTQYF. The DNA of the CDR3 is TGTGCCAGCAGACCGGGGGGCCGGGACACAGATACGCAGTATTTT.